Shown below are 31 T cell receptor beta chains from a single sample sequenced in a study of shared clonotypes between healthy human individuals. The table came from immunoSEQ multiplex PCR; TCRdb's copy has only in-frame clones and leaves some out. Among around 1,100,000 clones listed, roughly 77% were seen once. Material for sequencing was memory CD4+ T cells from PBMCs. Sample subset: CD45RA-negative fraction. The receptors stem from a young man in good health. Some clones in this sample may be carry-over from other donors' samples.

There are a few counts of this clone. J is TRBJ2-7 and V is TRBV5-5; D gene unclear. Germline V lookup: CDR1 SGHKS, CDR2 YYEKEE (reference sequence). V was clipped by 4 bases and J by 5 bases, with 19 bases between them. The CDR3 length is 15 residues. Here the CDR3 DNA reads TGTGCCAGCAGCATCGGTCTTGTCGAGAAGAACGAGCAGTACTTC. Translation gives CASSIGLVEKNEQYF. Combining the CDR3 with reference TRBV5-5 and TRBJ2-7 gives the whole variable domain DAGVTQSPTHLIKTRGQQVTLRCSPISGHKSVSWYQQVLGQGPQFIFQYYEKEERGRGNFPDRFSARQFPNYSSELNVNALLLGDSALYLCASSIGLVEKNEQYFGPGTRLTVT.

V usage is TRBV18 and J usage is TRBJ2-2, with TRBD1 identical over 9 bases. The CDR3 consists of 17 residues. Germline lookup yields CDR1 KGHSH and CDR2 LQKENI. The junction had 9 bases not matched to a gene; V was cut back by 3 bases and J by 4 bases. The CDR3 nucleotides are TGTGCCAGCTCACCGAGGGGACAGGGATCAGTCACCGGGGAGCTGTTTTTT. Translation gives CASSPRGQGSVTGELFF. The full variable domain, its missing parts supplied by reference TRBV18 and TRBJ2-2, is NAGVMQNPRHLVRRRGQEARLRCSPMKGHSHVYWYRQLPEEGLKFMVYLQKENIIDESGMPKERFSAEFPKEGPSILRIQQVVRGDSAAYFCASSPRGQGSVTGELFFGEGSRLTVL.

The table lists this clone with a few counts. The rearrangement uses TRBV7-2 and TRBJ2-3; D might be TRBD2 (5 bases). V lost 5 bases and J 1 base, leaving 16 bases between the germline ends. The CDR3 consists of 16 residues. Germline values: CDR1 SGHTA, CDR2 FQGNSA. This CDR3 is CASSPPAGIGTDTQYF. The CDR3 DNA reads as TGTGCCAGCAGCCCCCCCGCCGGGATCGGCACAGATACGCAGTATTTT.

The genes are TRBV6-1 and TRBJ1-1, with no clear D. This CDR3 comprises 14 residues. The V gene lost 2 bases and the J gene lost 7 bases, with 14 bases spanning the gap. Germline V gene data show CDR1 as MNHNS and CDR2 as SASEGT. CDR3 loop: CASSEPGVLGEAFF. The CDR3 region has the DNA TGTGCCAGCAGTGAACCTGGTGTTTTGGGTGAAGCTTTCTTT.

This CDR3 reads CASSQTGLQPQHF. CDR3 nucleotide sequence: TGTGCCAGCAGCCAGACAGGGCTACAGCCCCAGCATTTT. The chain combines TRBV11-2 with TRBJ1-5; TRBD1 aligns across 7 bases. The CDR3 is 13 residues long. Germline assignment: CDR1 SGHAT and CDR2 FQNNGV. V shed 5 bases and J 7 bases; nucleotides not matched to a gene: 5.

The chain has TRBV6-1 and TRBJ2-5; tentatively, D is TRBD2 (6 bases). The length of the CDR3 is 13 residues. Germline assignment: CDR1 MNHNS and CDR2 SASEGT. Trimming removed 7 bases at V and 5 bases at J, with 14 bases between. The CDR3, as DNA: TGTGCCAGCACTGATCTAGCGCGGGAGACCCAGTACTTC. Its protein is CASTDLARETQYF.

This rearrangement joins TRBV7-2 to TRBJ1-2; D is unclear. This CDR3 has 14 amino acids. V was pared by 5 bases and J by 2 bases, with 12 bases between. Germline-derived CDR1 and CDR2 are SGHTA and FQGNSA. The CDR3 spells CASSPVSLNYGYTF. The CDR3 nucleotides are TGTGCCAGCAGCCCCGTTAGTCTGAACTATGGCTACACCTTC. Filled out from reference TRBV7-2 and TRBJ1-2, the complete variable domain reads GAGVSQSPSNKVTEKGKDVELRCDPISGHTALYWYRQSLGQGLEFLIYFQGNSAPDKSGLPSDRFSAERTGGSVSTLTIQRTQQEDSAVYLCASSPVSLNYGYTFGSGTRLTVV.

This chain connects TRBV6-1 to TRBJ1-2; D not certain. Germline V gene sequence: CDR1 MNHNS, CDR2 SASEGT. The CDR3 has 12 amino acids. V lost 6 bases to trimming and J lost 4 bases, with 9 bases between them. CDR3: CASRQISYGYTF. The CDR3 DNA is TGTGCCAGCAGACAGATCTCCTATGGCTACACCTTC.

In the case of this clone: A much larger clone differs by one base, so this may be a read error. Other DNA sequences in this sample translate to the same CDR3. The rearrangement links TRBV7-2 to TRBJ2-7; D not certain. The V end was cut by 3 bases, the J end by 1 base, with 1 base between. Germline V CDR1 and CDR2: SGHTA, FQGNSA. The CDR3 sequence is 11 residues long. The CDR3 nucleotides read TGTGCCAGCAGCTTTTCCTACGAGCAGTACTTC. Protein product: CASSFSYEQYF.

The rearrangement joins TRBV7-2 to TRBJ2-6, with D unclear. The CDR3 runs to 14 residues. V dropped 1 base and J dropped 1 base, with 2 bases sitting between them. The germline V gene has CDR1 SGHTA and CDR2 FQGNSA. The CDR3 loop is CASSLDSGANVLTF. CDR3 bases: TGTGCCAGCAGCTTAGATTCTGGGGCCAACGTCCTGACTTTC. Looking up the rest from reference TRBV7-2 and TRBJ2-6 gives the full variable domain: GAGVSQSPSNKVTEKGKDVELRCDPISGHTALYWYRQSLGQGLEFLIYFQGNSAPDKSGLPSDRFSAERTGGSVSTLTIQRTQQEDSAVYLCASSLDSGANVLTFGAGSRLTVL.

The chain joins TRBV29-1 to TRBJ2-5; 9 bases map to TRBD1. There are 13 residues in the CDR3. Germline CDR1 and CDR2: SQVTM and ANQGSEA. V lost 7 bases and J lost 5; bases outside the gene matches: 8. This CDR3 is CSGWGQGSETQYF. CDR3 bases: TGCAGCGGATGGGGACAGGGAAGCGAGACCCAGTACTTC.

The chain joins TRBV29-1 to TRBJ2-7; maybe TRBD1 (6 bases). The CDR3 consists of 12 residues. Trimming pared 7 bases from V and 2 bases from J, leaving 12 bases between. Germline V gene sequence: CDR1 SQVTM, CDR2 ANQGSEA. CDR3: CSARTEAYEQYF. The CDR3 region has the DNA TGCAGCGCCCGGACAGAGGCCTACGAGCAGTACTTC.

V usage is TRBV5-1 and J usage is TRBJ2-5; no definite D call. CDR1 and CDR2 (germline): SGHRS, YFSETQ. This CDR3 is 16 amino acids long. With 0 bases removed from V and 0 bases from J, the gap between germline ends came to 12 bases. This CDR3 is CASSLAGLRYQETQYF. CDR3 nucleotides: TGCGCCAGCAGCTTGGCCGGCCTCAGGTACCAAGAGACCCAGTACTTC.

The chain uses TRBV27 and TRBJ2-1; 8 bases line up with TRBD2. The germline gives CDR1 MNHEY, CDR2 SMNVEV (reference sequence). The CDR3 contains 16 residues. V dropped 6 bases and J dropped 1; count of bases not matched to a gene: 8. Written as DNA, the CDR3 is TGTGCCAGCAGACGACTAGCGAGGGAATCCTACAATGAGCAGTTCTTC. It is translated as CASRRLARESYNEQFF.

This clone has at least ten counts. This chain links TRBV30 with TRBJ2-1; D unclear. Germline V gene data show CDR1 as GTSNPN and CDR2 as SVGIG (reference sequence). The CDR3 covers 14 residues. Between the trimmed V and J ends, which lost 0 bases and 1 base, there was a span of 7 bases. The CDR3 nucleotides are TGTGCCTGGAGTGTACTTGGATCCTACAATGAGCAGTTCTTC. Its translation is CAWSVLGSYNEQFF.

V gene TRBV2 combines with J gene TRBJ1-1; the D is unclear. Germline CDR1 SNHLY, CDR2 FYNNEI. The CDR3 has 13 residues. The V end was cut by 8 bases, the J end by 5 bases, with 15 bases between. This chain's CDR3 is CASQREDMTEAFF. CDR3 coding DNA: TGTGCCAGCCAACGAGAAGACATGACTGAAGCTTTCTTT. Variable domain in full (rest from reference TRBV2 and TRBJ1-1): EPEVTQTPSHQVTQMGQEVILRCVPISNHLYFYWYRQILGQKVEFLVSFYNNEISEKSEIFDDQFSVERPDGSNFTLKIRSTKLEDSAMYFCASQREDMTEAFFGQGTRLTVV.

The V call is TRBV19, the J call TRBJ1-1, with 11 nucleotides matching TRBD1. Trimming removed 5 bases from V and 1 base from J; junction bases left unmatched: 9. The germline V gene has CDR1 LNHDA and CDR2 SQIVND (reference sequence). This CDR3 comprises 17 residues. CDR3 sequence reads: CASSPRTGGIRNTEAFF. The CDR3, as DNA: TGTGCCAGTAGTCCACGGACAGGGGGCATAAGGAACACTGAAGCTTTCTTT. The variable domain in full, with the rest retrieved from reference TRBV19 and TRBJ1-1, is DGGITQSPKYLFRKEGQNVTLSCEQNLNHDAMYWYRQDPGQGLRLIYYSQIVNDFQKGDIAEGYSVSREKKESFPLTVTSAQKNPTAFYLCASSPRTGGIRNTEAFFGQGTRLTVV.

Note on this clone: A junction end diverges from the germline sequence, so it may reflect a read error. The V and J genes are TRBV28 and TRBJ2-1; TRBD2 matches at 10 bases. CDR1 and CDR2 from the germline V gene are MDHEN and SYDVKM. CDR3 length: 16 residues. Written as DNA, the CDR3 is TGTGCCAGCAGTTCTTCAAAGGGGGCTGAGCGGGAGGGCCTGGTCTTC. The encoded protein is CASSSSKGAEREGLVF.

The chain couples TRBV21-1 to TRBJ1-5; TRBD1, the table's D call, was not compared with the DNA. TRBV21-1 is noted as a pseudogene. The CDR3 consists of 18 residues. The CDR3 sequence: CASSLSWDRDGGNQPQHF. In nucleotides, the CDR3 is TGTGCCAGCAGCCTAAGTTGGGACAGGGATGGAGGCAATCAGCCCCAGCATTTT.

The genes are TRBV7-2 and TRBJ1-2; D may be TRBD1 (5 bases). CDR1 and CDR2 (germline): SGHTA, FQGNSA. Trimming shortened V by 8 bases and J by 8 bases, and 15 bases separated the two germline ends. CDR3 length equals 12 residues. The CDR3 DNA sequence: TGTGCCAGCCCTTTAGGACAATGGGGCTACACCTTC. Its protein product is CASPLGQWGYTF.

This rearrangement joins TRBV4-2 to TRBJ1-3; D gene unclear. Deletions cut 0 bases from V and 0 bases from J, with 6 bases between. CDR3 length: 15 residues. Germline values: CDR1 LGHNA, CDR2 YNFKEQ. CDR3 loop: CASSQDINSGNTIYF. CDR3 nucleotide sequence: TGTGCCAGCAGCCAAGACATCAACTCTGGAAACACCATATATTTT.

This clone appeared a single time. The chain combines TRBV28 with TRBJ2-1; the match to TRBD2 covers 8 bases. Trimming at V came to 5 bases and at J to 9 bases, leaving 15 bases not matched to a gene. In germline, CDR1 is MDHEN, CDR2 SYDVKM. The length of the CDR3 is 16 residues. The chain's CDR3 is CASSPPLPGGSGEQFF. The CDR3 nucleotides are TGTGCCAGCAGTCCTCCATTGCCGGGAGGGTCGGGTGAGCAGTTCTTC.

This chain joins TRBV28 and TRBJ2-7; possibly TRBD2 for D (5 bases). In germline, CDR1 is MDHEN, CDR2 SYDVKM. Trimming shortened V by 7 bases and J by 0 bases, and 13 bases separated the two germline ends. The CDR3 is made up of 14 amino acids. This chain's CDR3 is CASIDRTGSYEQYF. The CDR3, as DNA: TGTGCCAGCATCGATAGGACTGGCTCCTACGAGCAGTACTTC.

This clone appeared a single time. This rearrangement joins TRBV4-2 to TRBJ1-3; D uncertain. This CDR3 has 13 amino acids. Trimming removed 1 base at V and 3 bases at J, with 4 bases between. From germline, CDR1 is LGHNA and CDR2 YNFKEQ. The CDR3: CASSQGVGNTIYF. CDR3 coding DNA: TGTGCCAGCAGCCAAGGGGTTGGAAACACCATATATTTT.

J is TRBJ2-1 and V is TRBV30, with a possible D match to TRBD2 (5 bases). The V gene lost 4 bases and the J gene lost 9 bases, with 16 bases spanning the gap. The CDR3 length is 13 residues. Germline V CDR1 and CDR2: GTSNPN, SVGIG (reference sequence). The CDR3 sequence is CAWTRTRDGEQFF. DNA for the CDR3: TGTGCCTGGACCCGGACTCGCGACGGTGAGCAGTTCTTC.

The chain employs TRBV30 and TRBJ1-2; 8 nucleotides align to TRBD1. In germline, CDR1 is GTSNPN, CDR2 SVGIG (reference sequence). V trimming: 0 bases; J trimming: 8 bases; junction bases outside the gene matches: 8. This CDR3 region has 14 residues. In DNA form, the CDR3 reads TGTGCCTGGAGTGTCCTACGGACAGGGTCAGGCTACACCTTC. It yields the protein CAWSVLRTGSGYTF.

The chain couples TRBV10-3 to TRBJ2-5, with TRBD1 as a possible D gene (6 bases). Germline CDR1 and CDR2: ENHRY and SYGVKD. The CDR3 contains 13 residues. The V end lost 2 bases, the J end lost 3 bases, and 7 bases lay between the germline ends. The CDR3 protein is CAISEGQKETQYF. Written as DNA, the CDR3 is TGTGCCATCAGTGAGGGACAGAAAGAGACCCAGTACTTC.

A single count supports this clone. The CDR3 bases are TGTGCCAGCAGGAGCAGTCTCTATGAAAAACTGTTTTTT. It yields the protein CASRSSLYEKLFF. This sequence joins TRBV28 and TRBJ1-4; D gene ambiguous. The CDR3 runs 13 residues. V was cut by 6 bases and J by 6 bases, with 11 bases left in between. Germline lookup yields CDR1 MDHEN and CDR2 SYDVKM.

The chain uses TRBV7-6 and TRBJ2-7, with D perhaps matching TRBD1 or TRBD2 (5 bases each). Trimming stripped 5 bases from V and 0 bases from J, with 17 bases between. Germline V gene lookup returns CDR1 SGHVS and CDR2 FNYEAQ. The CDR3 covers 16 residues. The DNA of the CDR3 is TGTGCCAGCAGCCCCGACGGGGCGGAACCCTCCTACGAGCAGTACTTC. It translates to CASSPDGAEPSYEQYF.

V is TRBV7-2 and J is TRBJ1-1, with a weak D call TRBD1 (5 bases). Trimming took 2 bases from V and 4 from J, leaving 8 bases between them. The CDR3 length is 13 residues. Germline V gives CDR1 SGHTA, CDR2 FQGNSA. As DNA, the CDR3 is TGTGCCAGCAGCTTAACCGGGACCACTGAAGCTTTCTTT. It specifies CASSLTGTTEAFF. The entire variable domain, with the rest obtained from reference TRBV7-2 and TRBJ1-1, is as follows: GAGVSQSPSNKVTEKGKDVELRCDPISGHTALYWYRQSLGQGLEFLIYFQGNSAPDKSGLPSDRFSAERTGGSVSTLTIQRTQQEDSAVYLCASSLTGTTEAFFGQGTRLTVV.

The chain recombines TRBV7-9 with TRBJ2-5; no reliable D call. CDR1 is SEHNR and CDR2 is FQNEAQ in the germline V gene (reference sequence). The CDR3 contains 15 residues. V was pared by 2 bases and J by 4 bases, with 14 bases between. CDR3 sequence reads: CASSLSRPLGETQYF. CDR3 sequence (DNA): TGTGCCAGCAGCTTAAGCCGCCCACTGGGAGAGACCCAGTACTTC.